This TCR beta chain was observed in a study of early T cells in non-severe SARS-CoV-2 infection. Study details: The authors sequenced bulk RNA from unsorted whole blood, leaving chains unpaired. General observations from the study: Anti-spike CD8 specificities were favored by VDJdb matching, whose results missed private and CD4 specificities.

Unique molecular identifiers were affixed to single, distinct cDNA molecules. TCRdb itself ran the 5' RACE reads through MiXCR, one entry per CDR3 protein. This repertoire shows tens of thousands of distinct CDR3 sequences, roughly 5.1% found once; its top ten account for 11%. In regard to this clonotype: Its matching antigen is unknown.

Sequencing was done on a sample of whole blood. The TCR was taken from an adult who was a healthcare worker with PCR-confirmed SARS-CoV-2 infection or an uninfected control (not recorded which).

The DNA of the CDR3 is TGTGCCAGCACGAGACGGGCCTACGAGCAGTACTTC. Amino acid sequence: CASTRRAYEQYF. The J gene is TRBJ2-7, the V gene TRBV6-2 or TRBV6-3; D uncertain. CDR1 is MNHEY and CDR2 is SVGEGT in the germline V gene. V was pared by 7 bases and J by 2 bases, with 9 bases between. CDR3 length: 12 amino acids.